A single sample gave rise to the 8 T cell receptor beta chains below, sequenced in a study of cytomegalovirus exposure and HLA in healthy donors. Use of 60 Vbeta and 13 Jbeta primers characterized the PCR. Sequencing was performed with immunoSEQ multiplex PCR; in TCRdb, only in-frame clones are kept and a portion is missing. The table records about 180,000 clones, around three quarters of them present only once. The sample was PBMCs. The receptor set was obtained from a man in his forties in good health and CMV-seronegative.

This chain connects TRBV18 to TRBJ2-7; tentatively, D is TRBD1 (6 bases). Germline CDR1 is KGHSH and CDR2 is LQKENI. The CDR3 loop spans 19 amino acids. Trimming removed 2 bases from V and 4 bases from J, with 27 bases in between. CDR3 DNA sequence: TGTGCCAGCTCACCATCAACCCAATCCCCGGGACACTTCTTATACGAGCAGTACTTC. Its translation: CASSPSTQSPGHFLYEQYF.

The genes are TRBV6-5 and TRBJ2-3; D is perhaps TRBD2 (5 bases). The germline V and J ends were trimmed by 3 bases and 3 bases, with 10 bases remaining between them. Germline loops: CDR1 MNHEY, CDR2 SVGAGI. CDR3 size: 14 residues. The CDR3 DNA is TGTGCCAGCAGTTATCCCGGAGGTACAGATACGCAGTATTTT. Protein product: CASSYPGGTDTQYF.

The chain is built from TRBV2 and TRBJ2-5; tentatively, D is TRBD2 (7 bases). The V end lost 8 bases, the J end lost 5 bases, and 15 bases lay between the germline ends. Germline V gene lookup returns CDR1 SNHLY and CDR2 FYNNEI. The CDR3 consists of 13 residues. As DNA, the CDR3 is TGTGCCAGCGGGGGCGGGGGCTGGGAGACCCAGTACTTC. It codes for CASGGGGWETQYF.

The chain links TRBV5-1 to TRBJ2-5; 7 nucleotides match TRBD2. CDR1 is SGHRS, CDR2 YFSETQ, per germline. This CDR3 has 13 amino acids. J lost 5 bases, V lost 1 base, and 2 bases had no gene match. This chain's CDR3 is CASSLSGDETQYF. The CDR3 DNA reads as TGCGCCAGCAGCTTGAGCGGGGACGAGACCCAGTACTTC.

The V gene is TRBV7-9, the J gene TRBJ1-1, with TRBD1 as a possible D gene (5 bases). V was cut by 3 bases and J by 1 base, with 9 bases left in between. Germline CDR1 reads SEHNR; CDR2 reads FQNEAQ (reference sequence). This CDR3 contains 14 residues. CDR3: CASSFDSSNTEAFF. CDR3 coding DNA: TGTGCCAGCAGCTTCGACAGTTCGAACACTGAAGCTTTCTTT.

The chain uses TRBV7-2 and TRBJ2-7; weak D call: TRBD2 (6 bases). Germline CDR1 SGHTA, CDR2 FQGNSA. The germline V and J ends were trimmed by 2 bases and 4 bases, with 15 bases remaining between them. The CDR3 length is 15 residues. CDR3 region: CASSLHVAAPYEQYF. CDR3 bases: TGTGCCAGCAGCTTACATGTAGCGGCCCCTTACGAGCAGTACTTC.

This clone occurred once. V and J are TRBV4-3 and TRBJ2-5; 7 positions match TRBD2. Germline assignment: CDR1 LGHNA and CDR2 YSLEER. The V segment lost 2 bases and the J segment 5 bases; nucleotides outside the gene matches: 11. The CDR3 is 16 amino acids. Here the CDR3 reads CASSQRLPREGETQYF. CDR3 DNA sequence: TGCGCCAGCAGCCAACGACTTCCCAGGGAGGGGGAGACCCAGTACTTC.

This clone was seen only once. The chain recombines TRBV11-2 with TRBJ2-3; D is uncertain. The CDR3 loop spans 18 amino acids. Deletions cut 4 bases from V and 1 base from J, with 21 bases between. Germline values: CDR1 SGHAT, CDR2 FQNNGV. The CDR3: CASSSRRGANPGTDTQYF. The DNA of the CDR3 is TGTGCCAGCAGCTCCCGCCGCGGAGCGAACCCCGGCACAGATACGCAGTATTTT.